These 26 T cell receptor beta chains originate from one sample sequenced in a study of cytomegalovirus exposure and HLA in healthy donors. The PCR used 60 Vbeta and 13 Jbeta primers. The table came from immunoSEQ multiplex PCR; TCRdb's copy has only in-frame clones and leaves some out. The data contain some 120,000 clones, over 70% of them seen just once; the ten biggest clones take up over 1.5%. The sequencing input was PBMCs. All receptors derive from a woman younger than 35 in good health and CMV-seronegative.

The chain carries TRBV7-9 and TRBJ1-4, with D unclear. This CDR3 contains 12 residues. Germline V gene sequence: CDR1 SEHNR, CDR2 FQNEAQ (reference sequence). Trimming left V 4 bases short and J 6 bases short, with 6 bases between. CDR3 sequence reads: CASSSSDEKLFF. The DNA of the CDR3 is TGTGCCAGCAGCTCCTCGGATGAAAAACTGTTTTTT.

The rearrangement uses TRBV27 and TRBJ2-3; the D gene is possibly TRBD2 (6 bases). The V end was cut by 2 bases, the J end by 4 bases, with 13 bases between. The CDR3 loop spans 15 amino acids. From germline, CDR1 is MNHEY and CDR2 SMNVEV (reference sequence). The CDR3 coding sequence is TGTGCCAGCAGTTTACGGCTAGCGAGTTCAGATACGCAGTATTTT. It specifies CASSLRLASSDTQYF.

This chain joins TRBV6-5 and TRBJ2-1; no reliable D call. Germline V gene data show CDR1 as MNHEY and CDR2 as SVGAGI. Trimming removed 5 bases at V and 2 bases at J, with 4 bases between. This CDR3 spans 12 amino acids. CDR3 sequence reads: CASSGTYNEQFF. CDR3 coding DNA: TGTGCCAGCAGTGGCACCTACAATGAGCAGTTCTTC.

V gene TRBV5-6 combines with J gene TRBJ2-7; D gene unclear. V was shortened by 0 bases and J by 6 bases, with 13 bases between the two germline ends. This CDR3 contains 14 residues. CDR1 is SGHDT, CDR2 YYEEEE, per germline. CDR3 residues: CASSLVGAWSEQYF. The CDR3 DNA reads as TGTGCCAGCAGCTTGGTTGGTGCTTGGAGCGAGCAGTACTTC.

The genes are TRBV5-5 and TRBJ1-3; D ambiguous. This CDR3 region has 12 residues. The V gene's germline CDR1 is SGHKS and CDR2 YYEKEE (reference sequence). Trimming removed 2 bases from V and 9 bases from J, with 9 bases in between. The CDR3 sequence is CASSFLRGTIYF. The CDR3 nucleotides read TGTGCCAGCAGCTTCCTCCGCGGCACCATATATTTT.

This chain uses TRBV5-1 with TRBJ2-3, with TRBD2 identical over 8 bases. Germline V CDR1 and CDR2: SGHRS, YFSETQ. CDR3 length: 18 residues. V shed 1 base and J 0 bases; nucleotides not matched to a gene: 10. The CDR3 reads CASSLTSGKYPSTDTQYF. The CDR3 region has the DNA TGCGCCAGCAGCTTGACTAGCGGAAAGTACCCTAGCACAGATACGCAGTATTTT.

The CDR3 bases are TGTGCCAGCCTTAGGAGTGACACTGAAGCTTTCTTT. This translates into CASLRSDTEAFF. V is TRBV6-1 and J is TRBJ1-1, with D uncertain. The CDR3 has 12 amino acids. The germline V gene has CDR1 MNHNS and CDR2 SASEGT. Trimming cost V 8 bases and J 3 bases, with 10 bases left between them.

The chain uses TRBV5-1 and TRBJ1-1; no clear D gene. Trimming took off 0 bases at V and 5 bases at J, with 14 bases between the two ends. The CDR3 loop spans 15 amino acids. CDR1 and CDR2 from the germline V gene are SGHRS and YFSETQ. Here the CDR3 DNA reads TGCGCCAGCAGCTTGGGTCCGGGAAGAAGGACTGAAGCTTTCTTT. Residues: CASSLGPGRRTEAFF.

The CDR3 region has the DNA TGTGCCACCAGCGGTCGGGACAGAATCCAAGAGACCCAGTACTTC. The encoded protein is CATSGRDRIQETQYF. The rearrangement uses TRBV15 and TRBJ2-5; 7 nucleotides agree with TRBD1. Germline CDR1 and CDR2: LNHNV and YYDKDF (reference sequence). J lost 1 base, V lost 5 bases, and 7 bases had no gene match. The CDR3 is made up of 15 amino acids.

V usage is TRBV5-1 and J usage is TRBJ1-6, with D perhaps TRBD1 (6 bases). Per the germline V gene, CDR1 is SGHRS and CDR2 is YFSETQ. CDR3 size: 14 residues. The V and J ends lost 0 bases and 7 bases respectively, with 8 bases between them. CDR3 amino acids: CASSLGTANSPLHF. CDR3 bases: TGCGCCAGCAGCTTGGGGACAGCGAATTCACCCCTCCACTTT.

The J gene is TRBJ2-7, the V gene TRBV5-1; 8 bases agree with TRBD1. This CDR3 is 14 amino acids long. Germline values: CDR1 SGHRS, CDR2 YFSETQ. After removal of 6 bases from V and 3 bases from J, the junction contained 8 bases not matched to a gene. The CDR3 nucleotides are TGCGCCAGCAAACTAGGACAGGGAGGCTACGAGCAGTACTTC. Translating gives CASKLGQGGYEQYF.

V is TRBV7-2 and J is TRBJ2-4; 7 bases fit TRBD1. CDR3 length: 17 amino acids. V shed 0 bases and J 1 base; nucleotides not matched to a gene: 6. Germline V gene sequence: CDR1 SGHTA, CDR2 FQGNSA. The CDR3 is CASSLARDRLAKNIQYF. In DNA form, the CDR3 reads TGTGCCAGCAGCTTAGCCCGGGACAGACTTGCCAAAAACATTCAGTACTTC.

The chain joins TRBV29-1 to TRBJ2-7, with 11 bases lining up with TRBD1. The CDR3 has 14 residues. The germline gives CDR1 SQVTM, CDR2 ANQGSEA. V dropped 6 bases and J dropped 1; count of bases not matched to a gene: 5. In DNA form, the CDR3 reads TGCAGCGTCCGCGGACAGGGGGCTTCCTACGAGCAGTACTTC. Translated, it gives CSVRGQGASYEQYF.

This chain uses TRBV6-5 with TRBJ2-3, with 11 bases identical to TRBD2. The ends lost 9 bases at V and 2 bases at J; junction bases unmatched: 4. Germline values: CDR1 MNHEY, CDR2 SVGAGI. This CDR3 contains 14 residues. The CDR3 sequence is CASSGGAPTDTQYF. The CDR3 region has the DNA TGTGCCAGTAGCGGGGGGGCCCCCACAGATACGCAGTATTTT.

V and J are TRBV7-2 and TRBJ2-7; D perhaps matches TRBD1 (5 bases). Germline V gene sequence: CDR1 SGHTA, CDR2 FQGNSA. The CDR3 has 14 residues. Trimming took off 8 bases at V and 7 bases at J, with 21 bases between the two ends. CDR3 sequence reads: CASSALGRAEEQYF. The CDR3 DNA reads as TGTGCCAGCTCAGCTTTAGGCAGGGCGGAAGAGCAGTACTTC.

The rearrangement links TRBV6-1 to TRBJ2-3; tentative D call: TRBD2 (7 bases). The CDR3 is made up of 16 amino acids. The V gene lost 3 bases and the J gene lost 4 bases, with 17 bases spanning the gap. Germline lookup yields CDR1 MNHNS and CDR2 SASEGT. CDR3 residues: CASSDRGWGGADTQYF. DNA for the CDR3: TGTGCCAGCAGTGATCGGGGCTGGGGGGGCGCAGATACGCAGTATTTT.

The chain couples TRBV6-5 to TRBJ2-1; 8 positions agree with TRBD2. V shed 6 bases, J shed 7 bases, and the junction held 8 bases outside the gene matches. The CDR3 consists of 14 residues. Per the germline V gene, CDR1 is MNHEY and CDR2 is SVGAGI. The CDR3 DNA is TGTGCCAGCAGCGGGGGGGTTGTAAGGAATGAGCAGTTCTTC. Translation gives CASSGGVVRNEQFF.

This chain joins TRBV7-8 and TRBJ2-5; tentative D call: TRBD1 (5 bases). The CDR3 loop spans 15 amino acids. Germline V lookup: CDR1 SGHVS, CDR2 FQNEAQ. The V end lost 4 bases, the J end lost 4 bases, and 16 bases lay between the germline ends. Here the CDR3 reads CASSSRLRVTETQYF. The CDR3 nucleotides read TGTGCCAGCAGCTCGCGACTCAGGGTTACAGAGACCCAGTACTTC.

V and J are TRBV18 and TRBJ1-1; possibly TRBD1 for D (5 bases). V was cut by 8 bases and J by 7 bases, with 17 bases left in between. The CDR3 is 13 amino acids. Germline V gene lookup returns CDR1 KGHSH and CDR2 LQKENI. In nucleotides, the CDR3 is TGTGCCAGCCGACTGGGACTTGGGGTTGAAGCTTTCTTT. It codes for CASRLGLGVEAFF.

The V call is TRBV30, the J call TRBJ1-1; D remains ambiguous. The V and J ends lost 7 bases and 3 bases respectively, with 15 bases between them. The CDR3 is 13 residues long. CDR1 and CDR2 from the germline V gene are GTSNPN and SVGIG (reference sequence). In nucleotides, the CDR3 is TGTGCCTTCAAAAAAGAGAGGTACACTGAAGCTTTCTTT. Translation: CAFKKERYTEAFF.

The V gene is TRBV28, the J gene TRBJ2-7; maybe TRBD1 (6 bases). The CDR3 sequence is 14 residues long. Trimming pared 0 bases from V and 2 bases from J, leaving 8 bases between. Germline V CDR1 and CDR2: MDHEN, SYDVKM. CDR3 amino acids: CASSLWGAAYEQYF. CDR3 DNA: TGTGCCAGCAGTTTATGGGGGGCGGCCTACGAGCAGTACTTC.

This chain connects TRBV7-9 to TRBJ1-1, with TRBD1 as a possible D gene (6 bases). The CDR3 has 13 residues. The germline V gene has CDR1 SEHNR and CDR2 FQNEAQ (reference sequence). V was cut by 1 base and J by 6 bases, with 9 bases left in between. The CDR3 sequence is CASSLEGGSEAFF. The DNA of the CDR3 is TGTGCCAGCAGCTTAGAGGGGGGGTCTGAAGCTTTCTTT.

The chain employs TRBV30 and TRBJ2-1; D might be TRBD2 (6 bases). The CDR3 sequence is 15 residues long. CDR1 and CDR2 (germline): GTSNPN, SVGIG (reference sequence). Trimming removed 2 bases at V and 6 bases at J, with 17 bases between. CDR3 bases: TGTGCCTGGAGTTCGGGAGCGAAACTTTCCAATGAGCAGTTCTTC. It is translated as CAWSSGAKLSNEQFF.

The V gene is TRBV30, the J gene TRBJ2-5; no reliable D call. Germline CDR1 reads GTSNPN; CDR2 reads SVGIG (reference sequence). The CDR3 is 15 residues long. Trimming removed 0 bases from V and 1 base from J, with 12 bases in between. CDR3: CAWSVHFLAQETQYF. CDR3 DNA: TGTGCCTGGAGTGTACATTTTCTTGCCCAAGAGACCCAGTACTTC.

This chain joins TRBV29-1 and TRBJ2-5; no clear D gene. Germline V gene sequence: CDR1 SQVTM, CDR2 ANQGSEA. The CDR3 is 12 amino acids. The V gene lost 4 bases and the J gene lost 2 bases, with 8 bases spanning the gap. The CDR3 is CSVVEFQETQYF. The CDR3 DNA is TGCAGCGTTGTTGAGTTTCAAGAGACCCAGTACTTC.

The chain employs TRBV5-6 and TRBJ2-5, with D perhaps TRBD2 (5 bases). Trimming left V 2 bases short and J 5 bases short, with 19 bases between. This CDR3 contains 16 residues. Germline V gene data show CDR1 as SGHDT and CDR2 as YYEEEE. The CDR3 loop is CASSLRGLAVSETQYF. The CDR3 DNA sequence: TGTGCCAGCAGCTTACGAGGGCTGGCTGTCAGTGAGACCCAGTACTTC.